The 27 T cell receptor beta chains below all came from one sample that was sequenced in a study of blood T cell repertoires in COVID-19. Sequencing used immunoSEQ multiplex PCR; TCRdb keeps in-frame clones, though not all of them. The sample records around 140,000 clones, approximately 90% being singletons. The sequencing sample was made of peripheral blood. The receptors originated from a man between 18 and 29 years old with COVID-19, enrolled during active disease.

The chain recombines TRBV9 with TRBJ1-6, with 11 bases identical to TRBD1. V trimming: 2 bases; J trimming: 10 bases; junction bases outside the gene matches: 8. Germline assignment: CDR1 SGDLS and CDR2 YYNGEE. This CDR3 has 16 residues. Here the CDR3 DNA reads TGTGCCAGCAGCGTGGATGGGACAGGGGGATTGTCACCCCTCCACTTT. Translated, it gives CASSVDGTGGLSPLHF. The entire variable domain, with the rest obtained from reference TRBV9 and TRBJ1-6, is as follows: DSGVTQTPKHLITATGQRVTLRCSPRSGDLSVYWYQQSLDQGLQFLIQYYNGEERAKGNILERFSAQQFPDLHSELNLSSLELGDSALYFCASSVDGTGGLSPLHFGNGTRLTVT.

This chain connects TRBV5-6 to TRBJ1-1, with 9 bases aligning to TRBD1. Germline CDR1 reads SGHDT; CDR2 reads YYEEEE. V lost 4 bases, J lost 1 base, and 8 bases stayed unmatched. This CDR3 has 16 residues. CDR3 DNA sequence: TGTGCCAGCAGCCTGCCGGGACAGGGAAAGAACACTGAAGCTTTCTTT. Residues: CASSLPGQGKNTEAFF.

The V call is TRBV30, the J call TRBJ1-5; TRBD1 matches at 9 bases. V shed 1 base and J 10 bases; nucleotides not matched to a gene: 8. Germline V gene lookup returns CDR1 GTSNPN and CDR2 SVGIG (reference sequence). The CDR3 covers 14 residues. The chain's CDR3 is CAWSGGQGRYPQHF. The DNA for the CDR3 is TGTGCCTGGAGTGGGGGACAGGGACGGTACCCCCAGCATTTT. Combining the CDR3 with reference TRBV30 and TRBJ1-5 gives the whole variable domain SQTIHQWPATLVQPVGSPLSLECTVEGTSNPNLYWYRQAAGRGLQLLFYSVGIGQISSEVPQNLSASRPQDRQFILSSKKLLLSDSGFYLCAWSGGQGRYPQHFGDGTRLSIL.

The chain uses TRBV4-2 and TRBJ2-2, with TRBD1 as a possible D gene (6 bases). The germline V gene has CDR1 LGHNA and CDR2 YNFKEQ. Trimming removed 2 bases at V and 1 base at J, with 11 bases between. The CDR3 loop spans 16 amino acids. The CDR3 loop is CASSQPQDRNTGELFF. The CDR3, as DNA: TGTGCCAGCAGCCAACCCCAGGACAGGAACACCGGGGAGCTGTTTTTT.

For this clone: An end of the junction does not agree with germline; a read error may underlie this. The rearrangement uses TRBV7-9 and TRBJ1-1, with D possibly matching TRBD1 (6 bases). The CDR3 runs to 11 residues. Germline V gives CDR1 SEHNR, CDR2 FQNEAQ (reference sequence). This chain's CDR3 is CASSLRQVRVW. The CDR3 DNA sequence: TGTGCCAGCAGCCTTCGACAGGTGAGGGTCTGG.

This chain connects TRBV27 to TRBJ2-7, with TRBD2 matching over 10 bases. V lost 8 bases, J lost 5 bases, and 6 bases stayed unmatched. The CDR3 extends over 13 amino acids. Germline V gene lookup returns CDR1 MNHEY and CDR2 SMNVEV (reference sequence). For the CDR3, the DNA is TGTGCCAGCGGATATAGCGGGAGGAACGAGCAGTACTTC. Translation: CASGYSGRNEQYF.

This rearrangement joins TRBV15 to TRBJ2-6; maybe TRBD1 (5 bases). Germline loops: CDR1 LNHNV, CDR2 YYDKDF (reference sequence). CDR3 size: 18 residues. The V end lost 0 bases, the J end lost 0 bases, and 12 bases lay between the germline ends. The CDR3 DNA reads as TGTGCCACCAGCAGAGAAGGCGACAGTACCTCTGGGGCCAACGTCCTGACTTTC. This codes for CATSREGDSTSGANVLTF.

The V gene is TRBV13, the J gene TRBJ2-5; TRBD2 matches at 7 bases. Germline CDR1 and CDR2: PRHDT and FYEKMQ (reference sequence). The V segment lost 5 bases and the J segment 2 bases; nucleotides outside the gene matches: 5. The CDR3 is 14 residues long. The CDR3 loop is CASSPGLVQETQYF. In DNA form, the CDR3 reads TGTGCCAGCAGCCCAGGACTAGTTCAAGAGACCCAGTACTTC.

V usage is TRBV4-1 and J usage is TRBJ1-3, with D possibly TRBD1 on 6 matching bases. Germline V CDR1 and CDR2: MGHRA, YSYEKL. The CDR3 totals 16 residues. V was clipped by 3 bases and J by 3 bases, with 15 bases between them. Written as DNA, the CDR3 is TGCGCCAGCAGCCAGCCGGCAGGGGACCTTGGAAACACCATATATTTT. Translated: CASSQPAGDLGNTIYF.

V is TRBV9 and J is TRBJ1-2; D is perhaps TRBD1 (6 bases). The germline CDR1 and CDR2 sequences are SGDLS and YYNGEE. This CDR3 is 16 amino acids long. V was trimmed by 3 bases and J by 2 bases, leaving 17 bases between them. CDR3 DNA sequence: TGTGCCAGCAGCGCGAACACAGGGTCGACAAACTATGGCTACACCTTC. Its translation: CASSANTGSTNYGYTF.

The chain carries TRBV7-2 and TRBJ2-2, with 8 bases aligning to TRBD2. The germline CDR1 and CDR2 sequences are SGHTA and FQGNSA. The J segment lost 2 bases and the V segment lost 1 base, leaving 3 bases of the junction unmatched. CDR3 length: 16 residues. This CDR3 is CASSLEGTSNTGELFF. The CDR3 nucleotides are TGTGCCAGCAGCTTAGAAGGGACTAGTAACACCGGGGAGCTGTTTTTT.

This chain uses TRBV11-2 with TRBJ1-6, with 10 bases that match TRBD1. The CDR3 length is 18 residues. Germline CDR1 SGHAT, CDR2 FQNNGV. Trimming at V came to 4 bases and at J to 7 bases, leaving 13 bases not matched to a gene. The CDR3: CASSSPSDRGVRNSPLHF. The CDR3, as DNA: TGTGCCAGCAGCTCACCGTCGGACAGGGGGGTGAGGAATTCACCCCTCCACTTT.

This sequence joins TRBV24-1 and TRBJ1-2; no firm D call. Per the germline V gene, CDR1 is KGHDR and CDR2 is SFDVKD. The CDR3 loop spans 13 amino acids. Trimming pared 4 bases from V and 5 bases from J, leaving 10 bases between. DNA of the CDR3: TGTGCCACCAGTGACCCGGGGAGATATGGCTACACCTTC. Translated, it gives CATSDPGRYGYTF.

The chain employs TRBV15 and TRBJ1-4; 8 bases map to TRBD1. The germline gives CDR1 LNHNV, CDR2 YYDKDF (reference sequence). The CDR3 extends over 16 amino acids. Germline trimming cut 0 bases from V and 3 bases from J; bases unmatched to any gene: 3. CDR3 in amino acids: CATSRDRTGPNEKLFF. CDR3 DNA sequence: TGTGCCACCAGCAGAGATAGGACAGGGCCTAATGAAAAACTGTTTTTT.

As DNA, the CDR3 is TGTGCCAGCAGTAGGCATACAGGGGCTAACACTGAAGCTTTCTTT. Translated: CASSRHTGANTEAFF. This chain uses TRBV6-5 with TRBJ1-1; 7 nucleotides line up with TRBD1. After removal of 5 bases from V and 2 bases from J, the junction contained 8 bases not matched to a gene. CDR1 MNHEY and CDR2 SVGAGI come from the germline V gene. This CDR3 region has 15 residues.

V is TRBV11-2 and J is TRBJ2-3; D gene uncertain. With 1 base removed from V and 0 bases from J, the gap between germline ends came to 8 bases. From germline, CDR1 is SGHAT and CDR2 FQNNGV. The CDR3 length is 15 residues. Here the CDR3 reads CASSLGVTSTDTQYF. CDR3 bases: TGTGCCAGCAGCTTAGGAGTTACTAGCACAGATACGCAGTATTTT. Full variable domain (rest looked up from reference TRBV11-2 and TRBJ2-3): EAGVAQSPRYKIIEKRQSVAFWCNPISGHATLYWYQQILGQGPKLLIQFQNNGVVDDSQLPKDRFSAERLKGVDSTLKIQPAKLEDSAVYLCASSLGVTSTDTQYFGPGTRLTVL.

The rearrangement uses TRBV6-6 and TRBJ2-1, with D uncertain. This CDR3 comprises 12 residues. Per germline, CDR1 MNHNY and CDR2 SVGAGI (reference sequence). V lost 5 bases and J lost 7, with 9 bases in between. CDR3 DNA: TGTGCCAGCAGTACACTATTGAATGAGCAGTTCTTC. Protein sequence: CASSTLLNEQFF.

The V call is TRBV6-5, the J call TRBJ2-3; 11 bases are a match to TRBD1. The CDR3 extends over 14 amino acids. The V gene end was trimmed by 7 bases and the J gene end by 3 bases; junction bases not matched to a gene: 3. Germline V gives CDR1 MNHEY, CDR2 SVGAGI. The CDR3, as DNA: TGTGCCAGCACAGGGGACAGGGGGACAGATACGCAGTATTTT. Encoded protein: CASTGDRGTDTQYF.

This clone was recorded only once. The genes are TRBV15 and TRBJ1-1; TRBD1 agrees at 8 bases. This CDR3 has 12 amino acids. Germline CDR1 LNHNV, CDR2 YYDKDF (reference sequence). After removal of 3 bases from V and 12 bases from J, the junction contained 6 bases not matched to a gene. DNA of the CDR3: TGTGCCACCAGCAGGGCCGGGACAGGAACTTTCTTT. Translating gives CATSRAGTGTFF.

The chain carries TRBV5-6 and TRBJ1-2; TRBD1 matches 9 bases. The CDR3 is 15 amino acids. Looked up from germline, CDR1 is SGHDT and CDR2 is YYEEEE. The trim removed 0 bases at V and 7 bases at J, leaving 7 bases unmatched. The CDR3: CASSLAVGQGFGYTF. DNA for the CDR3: TGTGCCAGCAGCTTGGCCGTGGGACAGGGTTTTGGCTACACCTTC.

The CDR3 region is CASSVGDSSGNTIYF. CDR3 DNA sequence: TGTGCCAGCAGCGTAGGGGACAGCAGTGGAAACACCATATATTTT. The V call is TRBV9, the J call TRBJ1-3; 7 bases align to TRBD1. CDR1 is SGDLS and CDR2 is YYNGEE in the germline V gene. V was clipped by 0 bases and J by 3 bases; unmatched bases: 3. This CDR3 region has 15 residues.

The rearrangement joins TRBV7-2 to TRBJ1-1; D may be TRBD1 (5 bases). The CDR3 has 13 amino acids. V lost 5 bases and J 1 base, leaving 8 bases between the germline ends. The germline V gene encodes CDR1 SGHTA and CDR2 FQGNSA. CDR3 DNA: TGTGCCAGCAGCACCGACAGGAACACTGAAGCTTTCTTT. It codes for CASSTDRNTEAFF.

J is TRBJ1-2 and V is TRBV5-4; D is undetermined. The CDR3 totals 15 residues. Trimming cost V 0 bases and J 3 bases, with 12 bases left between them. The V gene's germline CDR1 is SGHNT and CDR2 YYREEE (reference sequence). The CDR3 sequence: CASSLALQTHYGYTF. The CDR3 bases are TGTGCCAGCAGCTTGGCCCTACAGACGCACTATGGCTACACCTTC.

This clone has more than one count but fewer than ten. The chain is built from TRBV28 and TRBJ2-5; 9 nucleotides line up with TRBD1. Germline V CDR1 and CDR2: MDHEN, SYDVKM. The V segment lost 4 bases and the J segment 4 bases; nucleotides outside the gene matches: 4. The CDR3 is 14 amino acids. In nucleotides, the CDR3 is TGTGCCAGCAGTTGGGGACAGGGAATAGAGACCCAGTACTTC. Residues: CASSWGQGIETQYF.

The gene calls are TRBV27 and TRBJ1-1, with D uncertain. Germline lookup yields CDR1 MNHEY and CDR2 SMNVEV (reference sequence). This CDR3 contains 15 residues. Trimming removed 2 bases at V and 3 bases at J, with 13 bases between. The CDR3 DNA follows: TGTGCCAGCAGTTTAAGTCCGGGTGGTTACACTGAAGCTTTCTTT. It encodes CASSLSPGGYTEAFF.

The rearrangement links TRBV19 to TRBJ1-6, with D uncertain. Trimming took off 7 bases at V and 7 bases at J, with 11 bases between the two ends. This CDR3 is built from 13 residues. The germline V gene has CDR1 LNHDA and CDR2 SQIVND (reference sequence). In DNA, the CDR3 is TGTGCCAGTACCCCCCCCGGGAATTCACCCCTCCACTTT. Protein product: CASTPPGNSPLHF.

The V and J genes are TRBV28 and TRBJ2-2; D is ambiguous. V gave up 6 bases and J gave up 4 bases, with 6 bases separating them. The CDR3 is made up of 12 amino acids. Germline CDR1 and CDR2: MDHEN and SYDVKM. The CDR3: CASRSGTGELFF. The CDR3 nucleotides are TGTGCCAGCAGGTCGGGCACCGGGGAGCTGTTTTTT. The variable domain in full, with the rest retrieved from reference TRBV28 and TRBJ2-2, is DVKVTQSSRYLVKRTGEKVFLECVQDMDHENMFWYRQDPGLGLRLIYFSYDVKMKEKGDIPEGYSVSREKKERFSLILESASTNQTSMYLCASRSGTGELFFGEGSRLTVL.